This TCR beta chain was documented in a study of beta chain features in type 1 diabetes. Study results and caveats: Diminished insertions and augmented deletions at VDJ junctions characterized type 1 diabetes patients. For TCRB rearrangement, an influence of HLA type remained unresolved here. TCRB CDR3 length was moderately but significantly reduced in all four CD4+ subsets of Type 1 diabetes patients.

The isolated RNA, all of it, was reverse transcribed, so expressed TCRB transcripts were what got sequenced. Using immunoSEQ multiplex PCR, the repertoire was profiled, and TCRdb retains in-frame clones only, with some absent. Of around 360,000 clones in the sample, roughly 13% were seen once. The length of the CDR3 is 17 residues. Germline CDR1 is SQVTM and CDR2 is ANQGSEA. The V segment lost 7 bases and the J segment 5 bases; nucleotides outside the gene matches: 18. This clone was observed a few times. Its target is unknown. The sequencing sample was made of naive CD4+ T cells from blood. V and J are TRBV29-1 and TRBJ2-2; TRBD1 matches 8 bases. This TCR was recovered from a woman under 30 with type 1 diabetes. The CDR3 here is CSADRGQGVVGTGELFF. CDR3 DNA sequence: TGCAGCGCCGACCGAGGACAGGGAGTCGTAGGTACCGGGGAGCTGTTTTTT.